The present TCR beta chain was sequenced within a study of T cell changes during pregnancy in multiple sclerosis (dated by TCRdb to about 2019). For the study in its entirety: Changes in the T cell repertoire over the course of pregnancy were examined in this study in women with multiple sclerosis.

Per the germline V gene (reference sequence), LNHDA is the CDR1 and SQIVND is the CDR2. V sheds 4 bases and J sheds 1 base, leaving 6 bases between their ends. The cysteine opens and the phenylalanine closes a CDR3 of 13 amino acids. The DNA shown is the 39-base CDR3, in frame from base 1. On this clone: Its target antigen remains unknown. Within one base of it there is no much larger clone, and no base qualities were kept.

Receptors were amplified or captured by the immunoSEQ multiplex PCR assay. As stored in TCRdb, this immuneACCESS dataset retains in-frame rearrangements with V and J assigned. A fraction of the clones does not appear; measured against another copy, unresolved V genes explain less than half of the discrepancy, and the remainder lacks a known reason. In all, the sample holds 35,000 to 50,000 clones, and about 87% of those were seen once. More than 0.95% of the sample rests with the top ten. The sequenced sample was CD4+ T cells from peripheral blood mononuclear cells, obtained in the second trimester of pregnancy. The chain couples TRBV19 to TRBJ2-3; a tentative D match to TRBD1 spans 5 bases. The receptor was derived from a female donor with multiple sclerosis, enrolled in a pregnancy study. The DNA sequence is given as TGTGCCAGTAGTAGCAGGGGCACAGATACGCAGTATTTT. Its protein is CASSSRGTDTQYF.